The 10 T cell receptor beta chains reported below all come from one sample, sequenced in a study of CD8 T cells in ankylosing spondylitis. TCRdb re-analysed the 5' RACE reads in MiXCR, keeping a single row per CDR3 protein. Of fewer than 200,000 distinct CDR3 sequences in the sample, 15% to 20% are singletons; the top ten hold roughly 4.5%. Specimen: blood, either unsorted or a sorted T cell fraction (not recorded which). The receptor source for this set is a male donor under 30 with ankylosing spondylitis or in good health (not recorded which).

This clonotype appeared many times. V and J are TRBV12-3 or TRBV12-4 and TRBJ2-3; D possibly corresponds to TRBD1 (5 bases). The CDR3 totals 11 residues. Deletions cut 3 bases from V and 11 bases from J, with 9 bases between. The DNA for the CDR3 is TGTGCCAGCAGTTTGTCAGGGCAGCAGTATTTT. Translating it yields CASSLSGQQYF.

This clonotype has at least ten counts. This rearrangement joins TRBV29-1 to TRBJ2-1; 10 nucleotides agree with TRBD2. Germline V lookup: CDR1 SQVTM, CDR2 ANQGSEA. There are 16 residues in the CDR3. Trimming removed 4 bases from V and 2 bases from J; junction bases left unmatched: 8. This chain's CDR3 is CSVASGSGVTYNEQFF. The CDR3 region has the DNA TGCAGCGTTGCTAGCGGGAGCGGGGTCACCTACAATGAGCAGTTCTTC.

In this sample, this clonotype turned up many times. This chain links TRBV5-1 with TRBJ2-3; a weak D match, TRBD2 (5 bases). Trimming pared 1 base from V and 2 bases from J, leaving 5 bases between. The CDR3 runs to 13 residues. Germline-derived CDR1 and CDR2 are SGHRS and YFSETQ. DNA for the CDR3: TGCGCCAGCAGCTTGCGGGACACAGATACGCAGTATTTT. Residues: CASSLRDTDTQYF.

This clonotype was picked up many times. This sequence joins TRBV7-9 and TRBJ1-2; the D gene is possibly TRBD1 (5 bases). V was cut by 5 bases and J by 8 bases, with 18 bases left in between. Germline V CDR1 and CDR2: SEHNR, FQNEAQ (reference sequence). There are 14 residues in the CDR3. The CDR3 loop reads CASSPWGTPGGYTF. For the CDR3, the DNA is TGTGCCAGCAGCCCCTGGGGGACTCCAGGCGGCTACACCTTC.

V is TRBV20-1 and J is TRBJ2-1, with 7 bases fitting TRBD2. Germline V gene sequence: CDR1 DFQATT, CDR2 SNEGSKA (reference sequence). V was clipped by 6 bases and J by 4 bases; unmatched bases: 21. This CDR3 has 18 residues. In DNA form, the CDR3 reads TGCAGTGCCACACCCGGTCTAGCGGAAACCATAGTTTACAATGAGCAGTTCTTC. Residues: CSATPGLAETIVYNEQFF.

There are many counts of this clonotype. V and J are TRBV12-3 or TRBV12-4 and TRBJ2-1; D is unresolved. V gave up 6 bases and J gave up 6 bases, with 27 bases separating them. The CDR3 is made up of 18 amino acids. CDR3 protein: CASSPSVERTTVGNEQFF. The CDR3 DNA follows: TGTGCCAGCAGCCCCTCAGTTGAGCGTACGACGGTTGGCAATGAGCAGTTCTTC.

This clonotype was found many times. The chain links TRBV6-2 or TRBV6-3 to TRBJ2-7, with D unclear. Looked up from germline, CDR1 is MNHEY and CDR2 is SVGEGT. The V end lost 5 bases, the J end lost 3 bases, and 8 bases lay between the germline ends. The CDR3 totals 12 residues. CDR3 in amino acids: CASSARSYEQYF. The CDR3 region has the DNA TGTGCCAGCAGTGCACGTAGCTACGAGCAGTACTTC.

This clonotype was found many times. The chain carries TRBV27 and TRBJ2-7; 11 bases line up with TRBD1. Trimming removed 4 bases from V and 7 bases from J; junction bases left unmatched: 6. CDR1 MNHEY and CDR2 SMNVEV come from the germline V gene (reference sequence). This CDR3 region has 14 residues. CDR3 DNA sequence: TGTGCCAGCAGTTACAGGACAGGGGGCGAAGAGCAGTACTTC. This translates into CASSYRTGGEEQYF.

This clonotype occurred many times. The rearrangement links TRBV20-1 to TRBJ1-1, with a tentative D call TRBD1 (6 bases). Germline V lookup: CDR1 DFQATT, CDR2 SNEGSKA (reference sequence). Trimming stripped 1 base from V and 4 bases from J, with 16 bases between. This CDR3 spans 15 amino acids. The CDR3 protein is CSARGRGTRGTEAFF. DNA of the CDR3: TGCAGTGCTAGAGGGCGAGGCACCAGGGGCACTGAAGCTTTCTTT.

The chain employs TRBV7-8 and TRBJ2-2, with D possibly TRBD1 on 5 matching bases. The CDR3 runs to 12 residues. Germline lookup yields CDR1 SGHVS and CDR2 FQNEAQ. V lost 8 bases and J lost 4, with 8 bases in between. CDR3 coding DNA: TGTGCCAGCCTCAGGGTCACCGGGGAGCTGTTTTTT. Protein sequence: CASLRVTGELFF.